The present TCR beta chain was sequenced within a study of T cells in localized non-small cell lung cancer. Study results and caveats: Adjacent uninvolved lung had the highest clonality, suggesting focused antigen responses.

This table comes from immunoSEQ multiplex PCR, and its TCRdb copy is limited to in-frame clones, with some not included. The sample shows about 28,000 clones, 80% to 95% of them seen only once. CDR1 is GTSNPN, CDR2 SVGIG, per germline (reference sequence). V was shortened by 2 bases and J by 10 bases, with 11 bases between the two germline ends. This CDR3 region has 11 residues. Comments on this clone: Its cognate antigen is unknown.

The TCR comes from a female donor older than 55 with stage I lung adenocarcinoma. The specimen was peripheral blood, collected before any cancer treatment. V gene TRBV30 combines with J gene TRBJ1-2; D not certain. The CDR3 region is CAWSRRLNYTF. CDR3 coding DNA: TGTGCCTGGAGTCGCCGCCTGAACTACACCTTC.